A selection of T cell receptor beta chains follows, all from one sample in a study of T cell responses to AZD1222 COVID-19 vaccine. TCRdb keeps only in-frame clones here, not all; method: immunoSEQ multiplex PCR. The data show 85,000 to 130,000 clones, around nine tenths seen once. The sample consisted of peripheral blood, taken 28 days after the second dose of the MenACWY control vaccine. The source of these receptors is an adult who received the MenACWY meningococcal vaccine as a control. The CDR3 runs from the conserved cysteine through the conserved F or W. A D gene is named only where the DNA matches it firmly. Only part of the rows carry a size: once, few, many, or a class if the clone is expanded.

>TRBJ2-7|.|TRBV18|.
TGTGCCAGCTCACCACCGGACGTTTTTCCCTACGAGCAGTACTTC
CASSPPDVFPYEQYF
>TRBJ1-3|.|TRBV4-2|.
TGTGCCAGCAGCCAGGGGTATGGAAACACCATATATTTT
CASSQGYGNTIYF
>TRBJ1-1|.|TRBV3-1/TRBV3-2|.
TGTGCCAGCAGCCAAGATCTTCAGCTAGGGACCACTGAAGCTTTCTTT
CASSQDLQLGTTEAFF
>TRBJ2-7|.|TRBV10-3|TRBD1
TGTGCCGGTGGGACAGGGGAGGGGAACGAGCAGTACTTC
CAGGTGEGNEQYF
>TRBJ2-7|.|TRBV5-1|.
TGCGCCAGCAGCTCGGCAGGACTTATCGAGCAGTACTTC
CASSSAGLIEQYF
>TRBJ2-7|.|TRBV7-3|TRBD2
TGTGCCAGCAGCCAGGGACTAGCGGGGACCTACGAGCAGTACTTC
CASSQGLAGTYEQYF
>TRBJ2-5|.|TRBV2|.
TGTGCCAGCAGTGACGGGGAAGCTGGGGACCGCGAGACCCAGTACTTC
CASSDGEAGDRETQYF
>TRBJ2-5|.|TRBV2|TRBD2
TGTGCCAGCAGTGAGCTGGGAGGGCAAGAGACCCAGTACTTC
CASSELGGQETQYF
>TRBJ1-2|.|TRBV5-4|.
TGTGCCAGCAGCCGGGACTCCCAGGATGGCTACACCTTC
CASSRDSQDGYTF
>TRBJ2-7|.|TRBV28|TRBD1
TGTGCCAGCAGTTTAATAGGGCAGGGGGCCTACGAGCAGTACTTC
CASSLIGQGAYEQYF
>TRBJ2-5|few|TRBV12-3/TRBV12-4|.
TGTGCCAGCAGTTTAAAGGGGTCCGTCGACCAGTACTTC
CASSLKGSVDQYF
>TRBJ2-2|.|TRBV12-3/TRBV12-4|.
TGTGCCAGCAGCCGCTCGAACGCCGGGGAGCTGTTTTTT
CASSRSNAGELFF